A selection of T cell receptor beta chains follows, all from one sample in a study of cytomegalovirus exposure and HLA in healthy donors. Generated by immunoSEQ multiplex PCR, the TCRdb table keeps only in-frame clones and is missing some. This sample has 140,000 to 150,000 clones, with approximately 80% found just once. Sequenced sample: PBMCs. Receptor source: a woman under 30 in good health and CMV-seropositive. Each CDR3 is given with its conserved first and last residue. D genes are given only for firm matches. Only some rows state a clone size, as once, few, many or a class for expanded clones.

d_call,j_call,clone_size,v_call,cdr3_aa,cdr3_nt
.,TRBJ2-7,.,TRBV4-1,CASSSLALRVYEQYF,TGCGCCAGCAGCTCTCTAGCTCTTAGAGTGTACGAGCAGTACTTC
TRBD1,TRBJ2-1,once,TRBV7-9,CASSLGTGTDCWFF,TGTGCCAGCAGCTTAGGTACAGGGACAGATTGTTGGTTCTTC
TRBD1,TRBJ1-1,.,TRBV6-1,CASSEFVGQGGTEAFF,TGTGCCAGCAGTGAATTCGTGGGACAGGGGGGAACTGAAGCTTTCTTT
TRBD1,TRBJ1-6,.,TRBV2,CASGQENNSPLHF,TGTGCCAGTGGACAGGAAAATAATTCACCCCTCCACTTT
TRBD1,TRBJ1-5,.,TRBV28,CASSLMWGQGYF,TGTGCCAGCAGCCTAATGTGGGGACAGGGGTATTTT
.,TRBJ2-7,.,TRBV9,CARPYSSASSYEQYF,TGTGCCAGACCCTATTCAAGCGCGAGCTCCTACGAGCAGTACTTC
TRBD1,TRBJ2-7,.,TRBV7-9,CASSSGQGGFYEQYF,TGTGCCAGCAGTTCTGGACAGGGCGGGTTCTACGAGCAGTACTTC
TRBD2,TRBJ2-3,.,TRBV6-5,CASSVRGDDADTQYF,TGTGCCAGCAGCGTACGGGGGGATGACGCAGATACGCAGTATTTT
.,TRBJ2-1,.,TRBV6-5,CASGGANYNEQFF,TGTGCCAGCGGCGGGGCCAACTACAATGAGCAGTTCTTC
.,TRBJ1-2,.,TRBV6-5,CATSTGSYGYTF,TGTGCCACCAGTACAGGTTCCTATGGCTACACCTTC
.,TRBJ2-7,.,TRBV7-8,CASSLQTKGYEQYF,TGTGCCAGCAGCTTACAGACAAAAGGCTACGAGCAGTACTTC
.,TRBJ2-7,.,TRBV21-1,CASSPGGSSYEQYF,TGTGCCAGCAGCCCGGGGGGGAGCTCCTACGAGCAGTACTTC
TRBD2,TRBJ2-1,.,TRBV5-1,CASSWSGLAGGNEQFF,TGCGCCAGCAGCTGGTCGGGTCTAGCGGGGGGCAATGAGCAGTTCTTC
TRBD2,TRBJ2-5,.,TRBV23-1,CASTLLRGGGEGTQYF,TGCGCCAGCACCCTCCTCCGTGGCGGGGGGGAGGGGACCCAGTACTTC
.,TRBJ1-5,.,TRBV28,CASREGFSNQPQHF,TGTGCCAGCAGGGAGGGATTTAGCAATCAGCCCCAGCATTTT
.,TRBJ2-1,few,TRBV5-1,CASSLNGPFDIGNEQFF,TGCGCCAGCAGCTTGAACGGTCCGTTCGACATTGGGAATGAGCAGTTCTTC
TRBD1,TRBJ1-6,.,TRBV27,CASTSWTGGGSPLHF,TGTGCCAGCACCTCATGGACAGGGGGCGGATCACCCCTCCACTTT
.,TRBJ2-5,.,TRBV4-1,CASSQPQETQYF,TGCGCCAGCAGCCAACCACAAGAGACCCAGTACTTC
.,TRBJ2-1,.,TRBV10-2,CASNPGTYNEQFF,TGCGCCAGCAACCCGGGTACCTACAATGAGCAGTTCTTC
TRBD1,TRBJ1-2,.,TRBV5-5,CASSSFGGQGEWEGYTF,TGTGCCAGCAGCTCTTTTGGAGGACAGGGCGAGTGGGAAGGCTACACCTTC
.,TRBJ1-2,once,TRBV7-6,CASSSRGEGYTF,TGTGCCAGCAGCTCTCGGGGTGAGGGCTACACCTTC
TRBD2,TRBJ2-5,.,TRBV5-1,CASSLRGEVRETQYF,TGCGCCAGCAGCTTGCGGGGGGAGGTGCGGGAGACCCAGTACTTC
TRBD1,TRBJ1-3,.,TRBV4-1,CASSQPRDRVGNTIYF,TGCGCCAGCAGCCAGCCCCGAGACAGGGTTGGAAACACCATATATTTT
.,TRBJ1-6,.,TRBV5-1,CASSDTRSGSPLHF,TGCGCCAGCAGCGATACTCGGTCAGGATCACCCCTCCACTTT
TRBD1,TRBJ2-7,once,TRBV28,CASSLGQGYEQYF,TGTGCCAGCAGTTTGGGACAGGGCTACGAGCAGTACTTC
TRBD1,TRBJ2-1,.,TRBV9,CASSVGQGANMILNEQFF,TGTGCCAGCAGCGTCGGACAGGGGGCGAATATGATATTGAATGAGCAGTTCTTC
TRBD1,TRBJ1-5,.,TRBV6-1,CATGQGVPQRQPQHF,TGTGCCACCGGACAGGGAGTCCCCCAGCGGCAGCCCCAGCATTTT
TRBD1,TRBJ1-2,.,TRBV9,CASSPGGLNYGYTF,TGTGCCAGCAGCCCAGGGGGGCTAAACTATGGCTACACCTTC
.,TRBJ2-1,.,TRBV5-4,CASSSTDYNEQFF,TGTGCCAGCAGCTCCACAGACTACAATGAGCAGTTCTTC
TRBD2,TRBJ2-3,.,TRBV13,CASTLAGGGTDTQYF,TGTGCCAGCACCTTAGCGGGGGGTGGCACAGATACGCAGTATTTT
.,TRBJ1-5,.,TRBV7-2,CASSLATGRNNQPQHF,TGTGCCAGCAGCTTAGCTACGGGGAGGAACAATCAGCCCCAGCATTTT
.,TRBJ2-7,.,TRBV19,CASSAKRSSSYEQYF,TGTGCCAGTAGTGCTAAGAGGTCAAGCTCCTACGAGCAGTACTTC
.,TRBJ2-2,.,TRBV4-1,CASSQEQVAGELFF,TGCGCCAGCAGCCAGGAACAGGTTGCCGGGGAGCTGTTTTTT
.,TRBJ1-1,.,TRBV18,CASSPGVRETEAFF,TGTGCCAGCTCCCCAGGAGTTAGAGAAACTGAAGCTTTCTTT
.,TRBJ2-7,.,TRBV11-2,CASSLISSSAYEQYF,TGTGCCAGCAGCTTAATTTCTAGTTCGGCTTACGAGCAGTACTTC
.,TRBJ2-7,.,TRBV10-2,CASSPTGRARGEQYF,TGCGCCAGCAGTCCGACCGGAAGAGCTCGGGGCGAGCAGTACTTC
TRBD1,TRBJ1-1,.,TRBV29-1,CSSRQGMNTEAFF,TGCAGCAGCAGACAGGGAATGAACACTGAAGCTTTCTTT
TRBD1,TRBJ2-7,.,TRBV4-1,CASSHGTGVTGEQYF,TGCGCCAGCAGCCATGGGACAGGGGTAACGGGGGAGCAGTACTTC
.,TRBJ1-6,.,TRBV30,CASLGGAESSPLHF,TGTGCCTCCCTTGGGGGGGCAGAGAGTTCACCCCTCCACTTT
.,TRBJ2-2,few,TRBV6-4,CASSDSEDSTGELFF,TGTGCCAGCAGTGACTCCGAGGACAGCACCGGGGAGCTGTTTTTT
.,TRBJ1-2,.,TRBV2,CASWGRIYGYTF,TGTGCCAGCTGGGGCAGGATCTATGGCTACACCTTC
.,TRBJ1-2,.,TRBV11-2,CASSEGEGGYTF,TGTGCCAGCAGCGAGGGGGAGGGCGGCTACACCTTC
.,TRBJ2-4,few,TRBV6-5,CASSRIQDGIQYF,TGTGCCAGCAGTCGTATACAGGATGGCATTCAGTACTTC
.,TRBJ2-5,.,TRBV4-3,CASSRAGKSETQYF,TGCGCCAGCAGCCGAGCAGGAAAATCAGAGACCCAGTACTTC
.,TRBJ2-3,.,TRBV9,CASSGGRSPSTDTQYF,TGTGCCAGCAGCGGCGGAAGATCGCCCAGCACAGATACGCAGTATTTT
.,TRBJ1-1,.,TRBV10-2,CASSDMNTEAFF,TGCGCCAGCAGTGACATGAACACTGAAGCTTTCTTT
TRBD2,TRBJ2-1,few,TRBV10-1,CASSEKTEAGEQFF,TGCGCCAGCAGTGAAAAGACCGAAGCGGGGGAGCAGTTCTTC
TRBD1,TRBJ2-7,.,TRBV5-4,CASSLPGQGAVYEQYF,TGTGCCAGCAGCTTACCAGGACAGGGGGCGGTCTACGAGCAGTACTTC
.,TRBJ1-2,.,TRBV6-1,CASTQTGYGYTF,TGTGCCAGCACCCAGACAGGCTATGGCTACACCTTC
.,TRBJ2-5,.,TRBV13,CASSFIGAYQETQYF,TGTGCCAGCAGCTTCATAGGGGCGTACCAAGAGACCCAGTACTTC
.,TRBJ1-6,.,TRBV7-2,CASRTGQNSPLHF,TGTGCCAGCCGAACAGGGCAAAATTCACCCCTCCACTTT
.,TRBJ1-2,.,TRBV5-1,CASSLGGDPVYGYTF,TGCGCCAGCAGCTTGGGGGGGGATCCTGTCTATGGCTACACCTTC
.,TRBJ2-7,.,TRBV28,CASRLTAMGEQYF,TGTGCCAGCAGGTTGACGGCTATGGGCGAGCAGTACTTC